Listed below are T cell receptor beta chains from one sample, sequenced in a study of shared clonotypes between healthy human individuals. TCRdb's table, derived via immunoSEQ multiplex PCR, lists solely in-frame clones and lacks some. The data hold millions of clones, with about 92% observed a single time. The sequenced sample was naive CD8+ T cells from PBMCs. These TCRs come from a young man in good health. Some clones in this sample may be carry-over from other donors' samples. Both conserved end residues are part of each CDR3. A D gene is named only where the DNA matches it firmly.

cdr3_aa	cdr3_nt	j_call	v_call	d_call
CASSVQAGGYNEQFF	TGTGCCAGCAGCGTCCAAGCGGGAGGGTACAATGAGCAGTTCTTC	TRBJ2-1	TRBV9	TRBD2
CASSLLAGEGTGELFF	TGTGCCAGCAGCTTACTAGCGGGAGAGGGGACCGGGGAGCTGTTTTTT	TRBJ2-2	TRBV7-6	TRBD2
CASSSLIRDATYNEQFF	TGTGCCAGCAGCTCTTTAATTCGGGACGCCACCTACAATGAGCAGTTCTTC	TRBJ2-1	TRBV7-3	NA
CASSQALDREAKNIQYF	TGCGCCAGCAGCCAAGCTTTAGACAGGGAGGCCAAAAACATTCAGTACTTC	TRBJ2-4	TRBV4-3	TRBD1
CASARSSYNEQFF	TGTGCTAGTGCGCGGAGCTCCTACAATGAGCAGTTCTTC	TRBJ2-1	TRBV12-5	NA
CASSPILLGVNEQYF	TGTGCCAGCAGCCCCATTCTCTTAGGGGTGAACGAGCAGTACTTC	TRBJ2-7	TRBV7-9	NA
CASSSSGTSDEQFF	TGTGCCAGCAGTTCCTCAGGGACTAGCGATGAGCAGTTCTTC	TRBJ2-1	TRBV28	TRBD2
CASSLVFSFKAGSSYEQYF	TGTGCCAGCAGCTTAGTTTTCAGCTTCAAAGCGGGGTCCTCCTACGAGCAGTACTTC	TRBJ2-7	TRBV7-9	TRBD2
CASSQVGLAGGTYEQYF	TGCGCCAGCAGCCAAGTAGGGCTAGCGGGAGGGACCTACGAGCAGTACTTC	TRBJ2-7	TRBV4-1	TRBD2
CASSHRSGTGELFF	TGTGCCAGCAGCCACAGAAGCGGCACCGGGGAGCTGTTTTTT	TRBJ2-2	TRBV27	NA